This T cell receptor beta chain was profiled in a study of identical twins (dated by TCRdb to the mid-2010s). Concerning the study at large: The study deep-sequenced TCR alpha and beta repertoires from monozygotic twins, unrelated adults of various ages and cord blood to test whether fetal clonotypes persist. To rule out contamination, the twin experiments were replicated at different times with different library preparation protocols. The research as a whole found: Compared with coincidental sharing between unrelated individuals, an excess of low generation-probability sequences was observed among out-of-frame TCR alpha sequences shared between twins. Fewer insertions were carried by abundant cord blood beta clonotypes; a weaker similar trend was observed in young adult naive repertoires, while no such trend was observed in memory repertoires. Zero-insertion analyses could be partly confounded by invariant T cells such as MAIT and iNKT, although diverse VJ usage argued against such confounding for most clonotypes. Because the same donors could not be followed over many years, conclusions were based on cross-sectional statistical analysis. The excess sharing between twins in beta out-of-frame sequences was weaker because fewer shared sequences reduced the signal-to-noise ratio. In monozygotic twins, recombination models systematically underestimated out-of-frame TCR alpha sharing, but the models matched the sharing seen between unrelated individuals.

This clonotype was counted many times. The antigen it recognizes is unknown. No quality values exist for individual bases; no much larger clone is one base distant. Library prep was done by 5' RACE. These reads were obtained on an Illumina HiSeq 2000. Template switching added a universal primer binding site, and the final cDNA carried a unique molecular identifier that allowed TCR cDNA molecules to be counted accurately. First-strand cDNA for TCR alpha and beta chains was synthesized from specific primers in the conserved constant-segment region. Each cDNA library was double barcoded, with a SMART-Mk sample barcode plus Illumina barcodes, to control for contamination. TruSeq adapter sequences and Illumina sample barcodes were added in two successive PCR steps. TCR alpha and beta cDNA libraries were sequenced on the Illumina HiSeq platform with custom primers. Processing in the source paper ran as follows. MiGEC processed the raw reads to extract unique molecular identifiers, while MiXCR was used to determine the CDR3 positions. Recombination models were inferred per individual with the repgenHMM and IGoR tools using an EM algorithm. The analysis of shared clonotypes was done with the tcR package in R, with sharing normalized by the product of cloneset sizes. To study raw recombination without the effects of thymic and clonal selection, out-of-frame nonproductive sequences were analyzed. In-frame beta chains were kept once TCRdb had trimmed the public reads at Q25 with fastp and called clones with MiXCR. Identical CDR3 proteins give one entry, which carries the most common genes and DNA. These V and J calls are TCRdb output, not the study's own analysis. The sample table shows about 160,000 distinct CDR3 sequences, and around 3.5% are seen once. The ten largest clones represent around 8% of the sample.

Including the terminal cysteine and phenylalanine, the CDR3 comprises 16 residues. Only the CDR3 DNA stays, 48 bases, in frame from base 1. From V the trimming removes 1 base and from J it removes 8 bases, while the gene matches leave 13 bases of the junction unaccounted for. CDR1 and CDR2, looked up from the germline V gene, are KGHSH and LQKENI. Only healthy Caucasian donors were included. Miltenyi CD45RO+ enrichment and human naive T-cell isolation kits were used to isolate memory (CD45RO+) and naive T cells from PBMC. The receptor chain draws on TRBV18 and TRBJ1-2; TRBD1 matches 7 bases in the middle. The origin of this receptor is a man aged 18-30 years in good health. Sequenced input: memory T cells sorted from blood. The cell subset or site label on this specimen signifies: CD45RO+ enriched T cells. At the DNA level, the sequence is TGTGCCAGCTCACCACTCCCCGGACAGGATCCGCGGGGCTACACCTTC. Translated, this gives CASSPLPGQDPRGYTF.